These 3 T cell receptor beta chains originate from one sample sequenced in a study of T cell responses to AZD1222 COVID-19 vaccine. TCRdb's table, derived via immunoSEQ multiplex PCR, lists solely in-frame clones and lacks some. The table shows over 150,000 clones, with just over 90% occurring only once. This sample comprised peripheral blood, obtained on day 0 of AZD1222 vaccination. These receptors were obtained from an adult in good health.

J is TRBJ2-1 and V is TRBV2; D is unclear. The CDR3 runs 11 residues. The V and J ends lost 6 bases and 9 bases respectively, with 9 bases between them. The germline gives CDR1 SNHLY, CDR2 FYNNEI. Here the CDR3 reads CASSAGSEQFF. The CDR3 DNA sequence: TGTGCCAGCAGCGCCGGAAGTGAGCAGTTCTTC.

The chain carries TRBV30 and TRBJ1-2; no definite D call. This CDR3 is built from 14 residues. Germline CDR1 and CDR2: GTSNPN and SVGIG (reference sequence). Trimming cost V 0 bases and J 2 bases, with 10 bases left between them. The CDR3 is CAWSVNRLNYGYTF. CDR3 DNA sequence: TGTGCCTGGAGTGTAAACCGCTTAAACTATGGCTACACCTTC.

This chain joins TRBV5-1 and TRBJ1-2, with D perhaps matching TRBD1 (5 bases). CDR1 and CDR2 from the germline V gene are SGHRS and YFSETQ. The CDR3 is made up of 17 amino acids. V was trimmed by 4 bases and J by 0 bases, leaving 19 bases between them. The CDR3 is CASSQGTTPASNYGYTF. Written as DNA, the CDR3 is TGCGCCAGCAGCCAGGGAACGACCCCCGCCTCTAACTATGGCTACACCTTC.